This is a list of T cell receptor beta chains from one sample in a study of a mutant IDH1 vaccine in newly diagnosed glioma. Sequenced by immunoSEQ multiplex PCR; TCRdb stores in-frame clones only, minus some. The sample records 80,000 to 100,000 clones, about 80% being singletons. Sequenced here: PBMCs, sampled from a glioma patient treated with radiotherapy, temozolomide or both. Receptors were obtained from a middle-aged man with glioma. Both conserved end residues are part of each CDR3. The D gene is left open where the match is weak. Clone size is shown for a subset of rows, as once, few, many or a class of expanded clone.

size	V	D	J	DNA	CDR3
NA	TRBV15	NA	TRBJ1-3	TGTGCCACCAGCAGTTTCGGGGTCACTGGAAACACCATATATTTT	CATSSFGVTGNTIYF
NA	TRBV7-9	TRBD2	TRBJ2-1	TGTGCCAGCAGCCCGCTAGCGGCTTACAATGAGCAGTTCTTC	CASSPLAAYNEQFF
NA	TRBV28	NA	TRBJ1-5	TGTGCCAGCAGTTACACTGCAGGGGCGAATCAGCCCCAGCATTTT	CASSYTAGANQPQHF
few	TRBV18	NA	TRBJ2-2	TGTGCCAGCTCACAACTAACGGGGAGCACCGGGGAGCTGTTTTTT	CASSQLTGSTGELFF
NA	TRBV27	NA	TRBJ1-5	TGTGCCAGCAGTCTGAGGGCTGACCAGCCCCAGCATTTT	CASSLRADQPQHF
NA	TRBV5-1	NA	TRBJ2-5	TGCGCCAGCAGCCCGGGGCAGAACATACAAGAGACCCAGTACTTC	CASSPGQNIQETQYF
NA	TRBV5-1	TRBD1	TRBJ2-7	TGCGCCAGCAGCGTACAGGGGTTTGGCTACGAGCAGTACTTC	CASSVQGFGYEQYF
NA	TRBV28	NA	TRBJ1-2	TGTGCCAGCCATGGGGGCGCGGCGGGGTATGGCTACACCTTC	CASHGGAAGYGYTF
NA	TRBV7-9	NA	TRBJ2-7	TGTGCCAGCAGCCCACCCGGGACGCCCGACTACGAGCAGTACTTC	CASSPPGTPDYEQYF
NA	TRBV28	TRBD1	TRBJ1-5	TGTGCCAGTACGACAGGGAGGCGCAATCAGCCCCAGCATTTT	CASTTGRRNQPQHF
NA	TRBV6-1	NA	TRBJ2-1	TGTGCCAGCAGTGAAGCGCTACTACAGGTGAGCTCCTACAATGAGCAGTTCTTC	CASSEALLQVSSYNEQFF